This T cell receptor (beta chain) derives from a study of blood T cell repertoires in COVID-19. Study-wide background: Spain, Italy and the United States supplied samples that represented acute and convalescent COVID-19. T cells, B-cell-depleted T cells, or PBMCs provided the cDNA or gDNA that served as material.

In the authors' workflow: Cell counts per sample came from amplifying reference gene primers. The table came from immunoSEQ multiplex PCR; TCRdb's copy has only in-frame clones and leaves some out. Clonal size and the V and J genes are those of that table, whereas D and trimming came from the DNA. The profile shows under 200,000 clones, 80% to 90% of them singletons. CDR3 size: 14 residues. V gave up 5 bases and J gave up 3 bases, with 13 bases separating them. The germline V gene has CDR1 MNHEY and CDR2 SVGAGI. The chain employs TRBV6-5 and TRBJ2-5; D perhaps matches TRBD2 (5 bases). The TCR originated in a woman between 70 and 85 years old with acute or convalescent COVID-19. Source material: peripheral blood. For the CDR3, the DNA is TGTGCCAGCAGTCCCCTGCCGACTAAAGAGACCCAGTACTTC. Its protein product is CASSPLPTKETQYF.